These 17 T cell receptor beta chains were sequenced from one sample in a study of blood T cell repertoires in COVID-19. Clones were read by immunoSEQ multiplex PCR, and TCRdb kept only the in-frame ones, dropping some. There are a few hundred thousand clones in the sample; 75% to 90% occur only once, and about 5% lies in the top ten. Input material: PBMCs or T cells enriched from blood (not recorded which). Every receptor here comes from a woman aged 45-65 years who had recovered from COVID-19.

The rearrangement links TRBV5-1 to TRBJ1-1, with a possible D match to TRBD1 (6 bases). CDR3 length: 14 amino acids. V was cut by 4 bases and J by 2 bases, with 12 bases left in between. Looked up from germline, CDR1 is SGHRS and CDR2 is YFSETQ. CDR3 coding DNA: TGCGCCAGCAGCACACTACAGGGTAACACTGAAGCTTTCTTT. Translated, it gives CASSTLQGNTEAFF.

The chain links TRBV7-8 to TRBJ2-1, with a possible D match to TRBD1 (6 bases). The CDR3 sequence is 15 residues long. V was shortened by 5 bases and J by 12 bases, with 23 bases between the two germline ends. Germline CDR1 is SGHVS and CDR2 is FQNEAQ. This CDR3 reads CASSATGFPPVGQFF. As DNA, the CDR3 is TGTGCCAGCAGCGCCACAGGGTTCCCCCCGGTTGGGCAGTTCTTC.

The chain has TRBV7-2 and TRBJ1-1; 9 bases are shared with TRBD1. V dropped 3 bases and J dropped 1; count of bases not matched to a gene: 3. Germline V gene data show CDR1 as SGHTA and CDR2 as FQGNSA. CDR3 size: 15 residues. The CDR3 region has the DNA TGTGCCAGCAGCTTGGGACAGGGATCGAACACTGAAGCTTTCTTT. As protein: CASSLGQGSNTEAFF.

The rearrangement uses TRBV19 and TRBJ1-5, with TRBD1 as a possible D gene (5 bases). The CDR3 is 15 residues long. V was clipped by 6 bases and J by 7 bases, with 19 bases between them. Per the germline V gene, CDR1 is LNHDA and CDR2 is SQIVND (reference sequence). The CDR3 spells CASRPFSGGGQPQHF. The CDR3 region has the DNA TGTGCCAGTAGGCCTTTTAGCGGGGGAGGACAGCCCCAGCATTTT.

The chain carries TRBV12-3 or TRBV12-4 and TRBJ2-1; D remains unclear. Trimming took off 7 bases at V and 8 bases at J, with 15 bases between the two ends. The CDR3 runs to 13 residues. CDR3 coding DNA: TGTGCCAGCACATACACGAATGGGCATGAGCAGTTCTTC. Translation gives CASTYTNGHEQFF.

V usage is TRBV4-1 and J usage is TRBJ2-5; TRBD1 might be the D (5 bases). This CDR3 is 14 amino acids long. The V end was cut by 0 bases, the J end by 5 bases, with 10 bases between. Germline loops: CDR1 MGHRA, CDR2 YSYEKL. CDR3 nucleotides: TGCGCCAGCAGCCAAGAGTTCAGGGCCGAGACCCAGTACTTC. It yields the protein CASSQEFRAETQYF.

V gene TRBV15 combines with J gene TRBJ2-5, with 7 positions matching TRBD1. V lost 5 bases and J lost 1; bases outside the gene matches: 13. Germline loops: CDR1 LNHNV, CDR2 YYDKDF (reference sequence). The length of the CDR3 is 17 residues. CDR3 DNA sequence: TGTGCCACCAGCCCAGGGGGTAGAGCCTCGCGCCAAGAGACCCAGTACTTC. It encodes CATSPGGRASRQETQYF.

The chain couples TRBV5-4 to TRBJ1-2; D possibly corresponds to TRBD1 (5 bases). Trimming left V 4 bases short and J 2 bases short, with 12 bases between. The CDR3 is 14 residues long. Germline assignment: CDR1 SGHNT and CDR2 YYREEE (reference sequence). Here the CDR3 DNA reads TGTGCCAGCAGCCTCAACCAGGGCAACTATGGCTACACCTTC. This sequence encodes CASSLNQGNYGYTF.

This chain links TRBV19 with TRBJ2-5; D perhaps matches TRBD1 (6 bases). Germline V lookup: CDR1 LNHDA, CDR2 SQIVND (reference sequence). The CDR3 extends over 14 amino acids. V was cut by 3 bases and J by 0 bases, with 8 bases left in between. The CDR3 is CASSMGTHQETQYF. Here the CDR3 DNA reads TGTGCCAGTAGTATGGGGACACACCAAGAGACCCAGTACTTC.

The CDR3 loop is CASSSRQGLTEAFF. The CDR3 DNA sequence: TGTGCCAGCAGCTCCAGACAGGGGCTCACTGAAGCTTTCTTT. The gene calls are TRBV7-9 and TRBJ1-1, with 8 bases that match TRBD1. Germline V gene lookup returns CDR1 SEHNR and CDR2 FQNEAQ (reference sequence). The V segment lost 4 bases and the J segment 4 bases; nucleotides outside the gene matches: 5. CDR3 length: 14 amino acids.

The V gene is TRBV7-3, the J gene TRBJ2-2; the match to TRBD1 covers 7 bases. The germline CDR1 and CDR2 sequences are SGHTA and FQGTGA. The CDR3 extends over 15 amino acids. The junction had 11 bases not matched to a gene; V was cut back by 3 bases and J by 10 bases. CDR3 residues: CASSFAIGQAEELFF. As DNA, the CDR3 is TGTGCCAGCAGCTTTGCCATTGGACAGGCCGAGGAGCTGTTTTTT.

This sequence joins TRBV9 and TRBJ2-5, with 9 positions matching TRBD2. J was trimmed by 7 bases and V by 0 bases; bases with no gene match: 13. From germline, CDR1 is SGDLS and CDR2 YYNGEE. This CDR3 contains 17 residues. The CDR3 reads CASSVAGAGGRTGTQYF. The CDR3 DNA reads as TGTGCCAGCAGCGTAGCAGGAGCGGGAGGACGAACGGGGACCCAGTACTTC.

The chain couples TRBV2 to TRBJ1-1; D unclear. The CDR3 length is 14 residues. Looked up from germline, CDR1 is SNHLY and CDR2 is FYNNEI. The V and J ends lost 3 bases and 6 bases respectively, with 14 bases between them. CDR3 loop: CASSEWRPVPEAFF. CDR3 sequence (DNA): TGTGCCAGCAGTGAGTGGAGGCCGGTCCCTGAAGCTTTCTTT.

The rearrangement uses TRBV5-6 and TRBJ2-7; 9 bases fit TRBD1. The V gene end was trimmed by 5 bases and the J gene end by 12 bases; junction bases not matched to a gene: 12. The CDR3 is 13 residues long. CDR1 is SGHDT, CDR2 YYEEEE, per germline. The CDR3 bases are TGTGCCAGCAGACCTACGGGACAGGGACCTTGGTACTTC. Residues: CASRPTGQGPWYF.

The V gene is TRBV5-1, the J gene TRBJ2-1; TRBD2 matches at 7 bases. The CDR3 spans 15 residues. Trimming at V came to 2 bases and at J to 0 bases, leaving 2 bases not matched to a gene. Per the germline V gene, CDR1 is SGHRS and CDR2 is YFSETQ. The CDR3 sequence is CASSFSGNSYNEQFF. For the CDR3, the DNA is TGCGCCAGCAGCTTCAGCGGGAACTCCTACAATGAGCAGTTCTTC.

This sequence joins TRBV7-9 and TRBJ1-1, with a weak D call TRBD1 (5 bases). CDR3 length: 14 amino acids. In germline, CDR1 is SEHNR, CDR2 FQNEAQ (reference sequence). The V end lost 8 bases, the J end lost 1 base, and 14 bases lay between the germline ends. The CDR3 nucleotides read TGTGCCAGCCGGCCTGCGGGGGAGAACACTGAAGCTTTCTTT. Amino acid sequence: CASRPAGENTEAFF.

The V gene is TRBV3-1 (or the pseudogene TRBV3-2), the J gene TRBJ2-7, with 7 positions matching TRBD2. In germline, CDR1 is LGHDT, CDR2 YNNKEL (reference sequence). Trimming cost V 0 bases and J 5 bases; bases outside gene matches: 7. The CDR3 covers 15 residues. The CDR3 region is CASSQDGGNGNEQYF. DNA of the CDR3: TGTGCCAGCAGCCAAGACGGGGGGAACGGGAACGAGCAGTACTTC.